These 26 T cell receptor beta chains were all obtained from the same sample, sequenced in a study of T cell responses to AZD1222 COVID-19 vaccine. Assay: immunoSEQ multiplex PCR; the TCRdb copy retains only in-frame clones and omits some. The repertoire holds 70,000 to 95,000 clones, with 89% as singletons. Material: peripheral blood, obtained on day 0 of MenACWY control vaccination. These receptors came from an adult in good health.

This clone has just one count. This chain uses TRBV4-3 with TRBJ1-2; maybe TRBD1 (6 bases). In germline, CDR1 is LGHNA, CDR2 YSLEER. The CDR3 is 15 residues long. Deletions cut 5 bases from V and 8 bases from J, with 21 bases between. The CDR3 protein is CASSYTAGAKGGYTF. The CDR3 DNA is TGCGCCAGCAGCTACACGGCAGGGGCCAAGGGAGGCTACACCTTC.

The chain uses TRBV18 and TRBJ1-1; the match to TRBD1 covers 7 bases. Per the germline V gene, CDR1 is KGHSH and CDR2 is LQKENI. CDR3 size: 15 residues. The junction had 4 bases not matched to a gene; V was cut back by 2 bases and J by 1 base. The CDR3 sequence is CASSPTRGGNTEAFF. In DNA form, the CDR3 reads TGTGCCAGCTCACCAACCAGGGGGGGGAACACTGAAGCTTTCTTT.

The CDR3 protein is CASSYSEGKGTEAFF. CDR3 sequence (DNA): TGTGCCAGCAGTTATAGTGAGGGGAAAGGTACTGAAGCTTTCTTT. The rearrangement uses TRBV6-5 and TRBJ1-1; tentative D call: TRBD1 (5 bases). Germline V gene lookup returns CDR1 MNHEY and CDR2 SVGAGI. The ends were cut back, 3 bases at V and 5 bases at J, with 16 bases in the middle. The CDR3 runs to 15 residues.

This rearrangement joins TRBV5-1 to TRBJ2-7; 9 nucleotides align to TRBD1. Losses at the gene ends were 0 bases for V and 0 bases for J; bases not matched to a gene: 7. The CDR3 runs to 17 residues. Germline CDR1 SGHRS, CDR2 YFSETQ. CDR3 DNA: TGCGCCAGCAGCTTGGTTTGGGGGACAGGGAGCTCCTACGAGCAGTACTTC. It is translated as CASSLVWGTGSSYEQYF.

J is TRBJ2-7 and V is TRBV27; 9 bases are a match to TRBD1. J lost 4 bases, V lost 8 bases, and 9 bases had no gene match. The germline V gene encodes CDR1 MNHEY and CDR2 SMNVEV (reference sequence). This CDR3 spans 14 amino acids. The CDR3 loop reads CASSYGTGNYEQYF. As DNA, the CDR3 is TGTGCCAGCTCCTATGGGACAGGGAATTACGAGCAGTACTTC.

The rearrangement links TRBV10-3 to TRBJ1-1; D is unresolved. The germline V gene encodes CDR1 ENHRY and CDR2 SYGVKD. CDR3 length: 13 residues. Deletions cut 6 bases from V and 7 bases from J, with 15 bases between. CDR3 protein: CAISKDLTGEAFF. In nucleotides, the CDR3 is TGTGCCATCAGCAAGGACCTAACGGGTGAAGCTTTCTTT.

This chain uses TRBV19 with TRBJ1-5; 7 bases align to TRBD1. The CDR3 has 16 residues. V trimming: 5 bases; J trimming: 0 bases; junction bases outside the gene matches: 7. The germline V gene has CDR1 LNHDA and CDR2 SQIVND (reference sequence). CDR3 protein: CASSARQGNSNQPQHF. The CDR3 DNA sequence: TGTGCCAGTAGTGCCCGACAGGGAAATAGCAATCAGCCCCAGCATTTT.

CDR3 protein: CASSSDPGNTEAFF. The CDR3 DNA reads TGCGCCAGCAGCTCGGACCCGGGGAACACTGAAGCTTTCTTT. The chain couples TRBV5-1 to TRBJ1-1; unclear D gene. V was cut by 3 bases and J by 1 base, with 10 bases left in between. Germline lookup yields CDR1 SGHRS and CDR2 YFSETQ. There are 14 residues in the CDR3.

The rearrangement uses TRBV5-4 and TRBJ1-2; tentatively, D is TRBD1 (5 bases). The CDR3 runs to 13 residues. The germline V and J ends were trimmed by 0 bases and 6 bases, with 9 bases remaining between them. Germline V lookup: CDR1 SGHNT, CDR2 YYREEE (reference sequence). In DNA form, the CDR3 reads TGTGCCAGCAGCTTGGCGGGGGTGGATGGCTACACCTTC. The encoded protein is CASSLAGVDGYTF.

This clone was counted a few times. V and J are TRBV28 and TRBJ2-1; no clear D gene. Germline V gene sequence: CDR1 MDHEN, CDR2 SYDVKM. Trimming removed 5 bases at V and 13 bases at J, with 12 bases between. The CDR3 has 11 residues. CDR3 sequence: CASSETAYQFF. The CDR3 region has the DNA TGTGCCAGCAGTGAGACGGCTTACCAGTTCTTC.

The genes are TRBV9 and TRBJ1-2; D is perhaps TRBD1 (5 bases). Germline V CDR1 and CDR2: SGDLS, YYNGEE. V was pared by 2 bases and J by 1 base, with 9 bases between. The CDR3 is 14 residues long. CDR3 amino acids: CASSVGTGNYGYTF. CDR3 in DNA: TGTGCCAGCAGCGTCGGGACGGGTAACTATGGCTACACCTTC. Complete variable domain (other parts from reference TRBV9 and TRBJ1-2): DSGVTQTPKHLITATGQRVTLRCSPRSGDLSVYWYQQSLDQGLQFLIQYYNGEERAKGNILERFSAQQFPDLHSELNLSSLELGDSALYFCASSVGTGNYGYTFGSGTRLTVV.

The chain has TRBV4-3 and TRBJ2-4, with a tentative D call TRBD1 (5 bases). Germline V gives CDR1 LGHNA, CDR2 YSLEER. The CDR3 covers 15 residues. Trimming took 0 bases from V and 2 from J, leaving 8 bases between them. CDR3 nucleotides: TGCGCCAGCAGCCAAGACCCAGGGTCCAAAAACATTCAGTACTTC. This gives the protein CASSQDPGSKNIQYF.

V is TRBV2 and J is TRBJ1-1, with D perhaps TRBD1 (5 bases). Germline V CDR1 and CDR2: SNHLY, FYNNEI. This CDR3 spans 16 amino acids. Trimming shortened V by 1 base and J by 4 bases, and 16 bases separated the two germline ends. CDR3 nucleotide sequence: TGTGCCAGCAGTGAAGAGGAGCAGGGAATAGGCACTGAAGCTTTCTTT. Protein sequence: CASSEEEQGIGTEAFF.

The chain carries TRBV5-1 and TRBJ2-3, with 12 nucleotides matching TRBD2. V shed 9 bases and J 3 bases; nucleotides not matched to a gene: 5. CDR3 length equals 14 residues. Germline V gene lookup returns CDR1 SGHRS and CDR2 YFSETQ. This CDR3 is CATTSGGLTDTQYF. In DNA, the CDR3 is TGCGCCACCACTAGCGGGGGGCTAACAGATACGCAGTATTTT.

The V and J genes are TRBV28 and TRBJ1-2; TRBD1 aligns across 7 bases. The CDR3 totals 15 residues. The germline gives CDR1 MDHEN, CDR2 SYDVKM. The ends lost 5 bases at V and 8 bases at J; junction bases unmatched: 14. The CDR3 DNA reads as TGTGCCAGCAGTCCAGGGGGGGCCATATATAGGGGCTACACCTTC. Its translation: CASSPGGAIYRGYTF.

This clone came up a few times. The chain has TRBV16 and TRBJ1-4; D is undetermined. Trimming removed 1 base from V and 1 base from J, with 4 bases in between. This CDR3 is 14 amino acids long. From germline, CDR1 is KGHSY and CDR2 FQNENV. CDR3 nucleotides: TGTGCCAGCAGCCAATATGGAACTAATGAAAAACTGTTTTTT. Translation gives CASSQYGTNEKLFF.

The genes are TRBV2 and TRBJ1-5; D is uncertain. The CDR3 has 13 residues. Germline V gene sequence: CDR1 SNHLY, CDR2 FYNNEI. V shed 6 bases and J shed 9 bases, with 15 bases lying between them. The CDR3 DNA follows: TGTGCCAGCAGCGCCTTCGACCCGGGGCCCCAGCATTTT. Translation gives CASSAFDPGPQHF.

V gene TRBV19 combines with J gene TRBJ1-2; no firm D call. This CDR3 has 13 amino acids. CDR1 and CDR2 from the germline V gene are LNHDA and SQIVND (reference sequence). The V and J ends lost 6 bases and 0 bases respectively, with 8 bases between them. CDR3 residues: CASSSQANYGYTF. The CDR3, as DNA: TGTGCCAGTAGCTCTCAAGCTAACTATGGCTACACCTTC.

This sequence joins TRBV3-1 (or the pseudogene TRBV3-2) and TRBJ2-7, with 10 nucleotides matching TRBD2. Germline assignment: CDR1 LGHDT and CDR2 YNNKEL (reference sequence). The CDR3 runs 17 residues. V lost 1 base to trimming and J lost 2 bases; unmatched junction nucleotides: 8. The DNA for the CDR3 is TGTGCCAGCAGCCAAGCGTGGCTAGCGGGGGCCACCTACGAGCAGTACTTC. It specifies CASSQAWLAGATYEQYF.

The V and J genes are TRBV12-3 or TRBV12-4 and TRBJ1-2; possible D gene TRBD1, 5 bases. V lost 3 bases to trimming and J lost 4 bases, with 9 bases between them. The CDR3 covers 13 residues. The CDR3 DNA follows: TGTGCCAGCAGTTTGCGGGGCATCTATGGCTACACCTTC. Translating it yields CASSLRGIYGYTF.

The rearrangement links TRBV6-2 or TRBV6-3 to TRBJ1-1; no clear D gene. V lost 3 bases to trimming and J lost 3 bases, with 11 bases between them. CDR3 length equals 14 residues. Germline V gene data show CDR1 as MNHEY and CDR2 as SVGEGT. CDR3 amino acids: CASSYDLGYTEAFF. Here the CDR3 DNA reads TGTGCCAGCAGTTATGATCTAGGGTACACTGAAGCTTTCTTT.

This clone rates as medium-sized (0.01 to 0.1%). The chain combines TRBV28 with TRBJ2-7, with TRBD2 matching 10 bases. The V gene's germline CDR1 is MDHEN and CDR2 SYDVKM. Trimming took 5 bases from V and 4 from J; bases not matched to a gene: 5. The CDR3 sequence is 14 residues long. The CDR3 DNA sequence: TGTGCCAGCAGTCCAAGGACTAGCGGATACGAGCAGTACTTC. As protein: CASSPRTSGYEQYF.

The rearrangement joins TRBV12-3 or TRBV12-4 to TRBJ2-7; 10 bases match TRBD2. Trimming cost V 5 bases and J 8 bases; bases outside gene matches: 6. CDR3 length equals 13 residues. CDR3 region: CASSGLLAGKQYF. DNA for the CDR3: TGTGCCAGCAGTGGATTACTAGCGGGGAAGCAGTACTTC.

The V gene is TRBV6-5, the J gene TRBJ2-5; TRBD1 matches at 11 bases. CDR1 and CDR2 (germline): MNHEY, SVGAGI. The length of the CDR3 is 16 residues. The ends lost 0 bases at V and 5 bases at J; junction bases unmatched: 5. The CDR3 sequence is CASSYSRTGGWETQYF. The CDR3 nucleotides read TGTGCCAGCAGTTACTCCCGGACAGGGGGCTGGGAGACCCAGTACTTC.

The chain is built from TRBV10-3 and TRBJ1-4, with 8 bases that match TRBD1. This CDR3 comprises 18 residues. V gave up 0 bases and J gave up 8 bases; unmatched junction bases: 14. In germline, CDR1 is ENHRY, CDR2 SYGVKD. The CDR3 coding sequence is TGTGCCATCAGTGAGTCGGGGATTGTGGGACAGGCCCTAGAAAAACTGTTTTTT. As protein: CAISESGIVGQALEKLFF.

The rearrangement joins TRBV5-1 to TRBJ1-2; possibly TRBD1 for D (6 bases). The germline V gene encodes CDR1 SGHRS and CDR2 YFSETQ. Trimming removed 4 bases at V and 4 bases at J, with 14 bases between. This CDR3 is 14 amino acids long. The CDR3 protein is CASSANQGSYGYTF. The CDR3 DNA reads as TGCGCCAGCAGCGCGAACCAGGGGAGCTATGGCTACACCTTC.